This T cell receptor beta chain stems from a study of T-cell reconstitution after alpha-beta-depleted transplantation in children. It was with unique molecular identifiers that the TCRbeta library was prepared. From the PCR reads, TCRdb called clonotypes with MiXCR, one entry per CDR3 protein. The table lists 550,000 to 800,000 distinct CDR3 sequences, 13% of them singletons. The germline V gene has CDR1 DFQATT and CDR2 SNEGSKA (reference sequence). Trimming removed 3 bases from V and 3 bases from J; junction bases left unmatched: 8. The CDR3 contains 16 residues. This clonotype was seen a handful of times.

The chain has TRBV20-1 and TRBJ2-1, with 10 bases matching TRBD2. Here the sequenced sample was PBMCs, taken before TCRalphabeta/CD19-depleted stem cell transplant. The receptor's source is a girl aged 2 to 10 with congenital amegakaryocytic thrombocytopenia, due to receive a stem cell transplant. CDR3 nucleotide sequence: TGCAGTGCTAGCCCGGCTAGCGGGAGTAGCTACAATGAGCAGTTCTTC. Encoded protein: CSASPASGSSYNEQFF.